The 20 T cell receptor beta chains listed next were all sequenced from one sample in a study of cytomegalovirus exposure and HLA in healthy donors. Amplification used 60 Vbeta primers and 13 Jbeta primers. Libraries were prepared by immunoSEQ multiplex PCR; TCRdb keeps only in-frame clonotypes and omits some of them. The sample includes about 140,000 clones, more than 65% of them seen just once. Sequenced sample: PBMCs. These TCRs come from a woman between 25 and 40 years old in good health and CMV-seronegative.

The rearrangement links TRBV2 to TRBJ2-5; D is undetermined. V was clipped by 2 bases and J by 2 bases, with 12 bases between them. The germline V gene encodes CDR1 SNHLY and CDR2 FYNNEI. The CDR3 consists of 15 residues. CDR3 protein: CASSEQAANQETQYF. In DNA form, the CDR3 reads TGTGCCAGCAGTGAACAGGCCGCTAATCAAGAGACCCAGTACTTC.

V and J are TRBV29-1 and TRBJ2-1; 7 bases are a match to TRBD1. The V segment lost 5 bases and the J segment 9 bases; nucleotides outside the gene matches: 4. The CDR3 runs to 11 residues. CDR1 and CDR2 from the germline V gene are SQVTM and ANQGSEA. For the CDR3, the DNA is TGCAGCGTTCACAGGGGCGGTGAGCAGTTCTTC. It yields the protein CSVHRGGEQFF.

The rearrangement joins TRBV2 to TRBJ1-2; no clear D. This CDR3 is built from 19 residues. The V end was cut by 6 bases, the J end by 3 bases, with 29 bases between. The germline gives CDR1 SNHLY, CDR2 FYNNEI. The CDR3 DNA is TGTGCCAGCAGAAACAGAAACCTTGCCTTCTATCCCACATACTATGGCTACACCTTC. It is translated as CASRNRNLAFYPTYYGYTF.

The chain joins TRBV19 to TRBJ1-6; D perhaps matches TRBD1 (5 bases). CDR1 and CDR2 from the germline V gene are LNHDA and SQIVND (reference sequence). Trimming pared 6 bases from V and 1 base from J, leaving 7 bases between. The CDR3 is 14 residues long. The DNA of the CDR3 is TGTGCCAGTAGGGGGGGTTCCTATAATTCACCCCTCCACTTT. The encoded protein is CASRGGSYNSPLHF.

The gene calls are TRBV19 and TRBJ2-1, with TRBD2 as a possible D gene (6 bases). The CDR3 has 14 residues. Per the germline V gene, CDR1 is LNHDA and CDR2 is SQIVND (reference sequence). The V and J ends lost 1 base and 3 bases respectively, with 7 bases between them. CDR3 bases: TGTGCCAGTAGTATAGGCGGGGACTACAATGAGCAGTTCTTC. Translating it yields CASSIGGDYNEQFF.

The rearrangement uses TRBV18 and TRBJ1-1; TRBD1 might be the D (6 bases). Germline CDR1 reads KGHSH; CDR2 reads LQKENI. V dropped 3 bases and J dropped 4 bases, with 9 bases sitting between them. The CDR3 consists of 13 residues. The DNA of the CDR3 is TGTGCCAGCTCACCCACAGGGAGCACTGAAGCTTTCTTT. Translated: CASSPTGSTEAFF.

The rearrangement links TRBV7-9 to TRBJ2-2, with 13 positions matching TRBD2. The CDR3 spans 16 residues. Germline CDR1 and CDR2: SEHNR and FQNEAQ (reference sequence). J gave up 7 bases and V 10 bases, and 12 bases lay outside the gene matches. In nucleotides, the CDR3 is TGTGCCACCGACGGACTAGCGGGAGAGGTTGGCGGGGAGCTGTTTTTT. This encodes CATDGLAGEVGGELFF. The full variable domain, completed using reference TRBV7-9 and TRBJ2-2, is DTGVSQNPRHKITKRGQNVTFRCDPISEHNRLYWYRQTLGQGPEFLTYFQNEAQLEKSRLLSDRFSAERPKGSFSTLEIQRTEQGDSAMYLCATDGLAGEVGGELFFGEGSRLTVL.

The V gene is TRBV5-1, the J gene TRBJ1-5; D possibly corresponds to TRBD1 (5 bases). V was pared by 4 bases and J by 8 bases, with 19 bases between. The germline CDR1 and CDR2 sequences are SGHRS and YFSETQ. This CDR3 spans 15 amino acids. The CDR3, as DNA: TGCGCCAGCAGCCCCGATGGGGGGAGAGGGAAGCCCCAGCATTTT. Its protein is CASSPDGGRGKPQHF.

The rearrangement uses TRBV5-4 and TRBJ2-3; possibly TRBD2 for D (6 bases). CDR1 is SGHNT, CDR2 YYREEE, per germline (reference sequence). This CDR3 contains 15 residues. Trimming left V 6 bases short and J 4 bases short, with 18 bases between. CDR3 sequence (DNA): TGTGCCAGCAAATTGGGGGGTGTAAGAGCAGATACGCAGTATTTT. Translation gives CASKLGGVRADTQYF.

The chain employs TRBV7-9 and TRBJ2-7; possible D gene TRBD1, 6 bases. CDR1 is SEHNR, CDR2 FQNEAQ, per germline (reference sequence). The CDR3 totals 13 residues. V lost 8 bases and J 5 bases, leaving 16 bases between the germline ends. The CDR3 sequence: CASQRTDGNEQYV. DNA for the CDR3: TGTGCCAGCCAAAGGACAGATGGCAACGAGCAGTACGTC.

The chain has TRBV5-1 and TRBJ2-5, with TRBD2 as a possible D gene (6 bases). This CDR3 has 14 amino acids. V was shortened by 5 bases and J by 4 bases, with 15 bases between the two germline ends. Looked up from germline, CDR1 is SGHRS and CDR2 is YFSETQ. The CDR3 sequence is CASSYGSTLETQYF. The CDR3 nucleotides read TGCGCCAGCAGTTACGGGAGCACACTAGAGACCCAGTACTTC.

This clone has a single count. In DNA form, the CDR3 reads TGTGCCAGTAGCCGCCGGACTAGCGGGAGGGCCGGCGAGCAGTACTTC. Translating gives CASSRRTSGRAGEQYF. The chain joins TRBV19 to TRBJ2-7; TRBD2 matches 15 bases. This CDR3 is built from 16 residues. Germline V gene lookup returns CDR1 LNHDA and CDR2 SQIVND (reference sequence). V trimming: 6 bases; J trimming: 6 bases; junction bases outside the gene matches: 9. Using reference TRBV19 and TRBJ2-7 for the parts outside the CDR3, the full variable domain is DGGITQSPKYLFRKEGQNVTLSCEQNLNHDAMYWYRQDPGQGLRLIYYSQIVNDFQKGDIAEGYSVSREKKESFPLTVTSAQKNPTAFYLCASSRRTSGRAGEQYFGPGTRLTVT.

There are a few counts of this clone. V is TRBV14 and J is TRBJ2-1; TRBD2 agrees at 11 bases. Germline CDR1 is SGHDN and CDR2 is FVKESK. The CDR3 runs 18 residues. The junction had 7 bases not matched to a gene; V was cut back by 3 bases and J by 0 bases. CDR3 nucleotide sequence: TGTGCCAGCAGCCACCTGACTAGCGGGGATCTCTCCTACAATGAGCAGTTCTTC. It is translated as CASSHLTSGDLSYNEQFF.

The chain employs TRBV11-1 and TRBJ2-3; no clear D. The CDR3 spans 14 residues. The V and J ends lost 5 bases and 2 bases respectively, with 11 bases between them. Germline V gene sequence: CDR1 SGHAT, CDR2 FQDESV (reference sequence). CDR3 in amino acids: CASSQQVFTDTQYF. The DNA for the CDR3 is TGTGCCAGCAGCCAGCAGGTGTTCACAGATACGCAGTATTTT.

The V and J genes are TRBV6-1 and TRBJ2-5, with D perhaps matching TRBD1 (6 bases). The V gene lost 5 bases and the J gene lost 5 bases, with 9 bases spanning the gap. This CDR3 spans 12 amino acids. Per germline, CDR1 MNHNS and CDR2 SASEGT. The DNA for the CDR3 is TGTGCCAGCAGTACAGGGAGCGAGACCCAGTACTTC. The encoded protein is CASSTGSETQYF.

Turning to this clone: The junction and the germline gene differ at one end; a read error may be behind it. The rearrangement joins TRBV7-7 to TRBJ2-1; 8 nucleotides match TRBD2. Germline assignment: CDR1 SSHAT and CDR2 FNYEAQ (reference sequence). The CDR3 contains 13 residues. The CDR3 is CASSSGLASEQFF. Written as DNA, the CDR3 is TGTGCTAGCAGCTCTGGACTAGCAAGTGAGCAGTTCTTC.

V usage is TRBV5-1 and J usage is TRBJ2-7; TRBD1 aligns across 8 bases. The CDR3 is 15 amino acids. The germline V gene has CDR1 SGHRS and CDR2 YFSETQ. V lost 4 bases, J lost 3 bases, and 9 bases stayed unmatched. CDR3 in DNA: TGCGCCAGCAGCCGGACAGGGTTAGACGACTACGAGCAGTACTTC. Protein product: CASSRTGLDDYEQYF.

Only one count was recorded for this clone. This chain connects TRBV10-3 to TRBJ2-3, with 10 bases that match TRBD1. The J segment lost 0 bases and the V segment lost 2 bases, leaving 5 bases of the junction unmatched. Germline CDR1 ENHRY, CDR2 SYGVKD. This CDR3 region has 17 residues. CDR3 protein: CAISEMGQGKSTDTQYF. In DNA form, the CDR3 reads TGTGCCATCAGTGAGATGGGACAGGGGAAAAGCACAGATACGCAGTATTTT.

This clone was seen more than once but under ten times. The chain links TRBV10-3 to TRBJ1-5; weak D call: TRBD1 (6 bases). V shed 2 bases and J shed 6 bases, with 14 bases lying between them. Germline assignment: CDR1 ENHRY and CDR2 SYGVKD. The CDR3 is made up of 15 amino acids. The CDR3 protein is CAISEGQGQGQPQHF. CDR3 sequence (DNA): TGTGCCATCAGTGAGGGGCAGGGGCAGGGTCAGCCCCAGCATTTT.

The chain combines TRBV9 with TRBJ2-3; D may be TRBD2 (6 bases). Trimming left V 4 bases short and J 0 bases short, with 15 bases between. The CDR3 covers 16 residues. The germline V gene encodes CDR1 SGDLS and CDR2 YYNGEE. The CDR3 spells CASSWEAADSTDTQYF. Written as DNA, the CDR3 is TGTGCCAGCAGCTGGGAGGCAGCCGATAGCACAGATACGCAGTATTTT.